One and the same sample provided the 13 T cell receptor beta chains below, sequenced in a study of blood T cell repertoires in COVID-19. TCRdb keeps only in-frame clones here, not all; method: immunoSEQ multiplex PCR. The sample records tens of thousands of clones, about nine tenths being singletons. Material for sequencing was peripheral blood. These receptors were obtained from a woman of 80 years or more with COVID-19, enrolled during active disease.

This chain uses TRBV5-1 with TRBJ2-7; maybe TRBD1 (5 bases). This CDR3 comprises 13 residues. With 4 bases removed from V and 2 bases from J, the gap between germline ends came to 10 bases. The germline CDR1 and CDR2 sequences are SGHRS and YFSETQ. Here the CDR3 DNA reads TGCGCCAGCAGCATACAGGTAGCCTACGAGCAGTACTTC. Its protein is CASSIQVAYEQYF.

The chain recombines TRBV6-5 with TRBJ1-2; no firm D call. The V and J ends lost 0 bases and 4 bases respectively, with 9 bases between them. The germline gives CDR1 MNHEY, CDR2 SVGAGI. This CDR3 comprises 14 residues. CDR3 protein: CASSYSGRPYGYTF. CDR3 coding DNA: TGTGCCAGCAGTTACTCGGGGAGGCCCTATGGCTACACCTTC.

This rearrangement joins TRBV7-2 to TRBJ2-1; 10 nucleotides align to TRBD1. The CDR3 contains 18 residues. V trimming: 4 bases; J trimming: 5 bases; junction bases outside the gene matches: 14. Germline V lookup: CDR1 SGHTA, CDR2 FQGNSA. The CDR3 DNA reads as TGTGCCAGCAGCTCCCAGATCAGGGACAGGGGCGTTCACAATGAGCAGTTCTTC. This sequence encodes CASSSQIRDRGVHNEQFF.

The chain couples TRBV25-1 to TRBJ2-3; tentatively, D is TRBD2 (7 bases). The V end was cut by 3 bases, the J end by 0 bases, with 16 bases between. The germline gives CDR1 MGHDK, CDR2 SYGVNS. This CDR3 is built from 17 residues. DNA of the CDR3: TGTGCCAGCAGTGAGAGGAGGGGGGGGTATAGCACAGATACGCAGTATTTT. Translated, it gives CASSERRGGYSTDTQYF.

The chain combines TRBV12-3 or TRBV12-4 with TRBJ2-7; no reliable D call. The V gene lost 6 bases and the J gene lost 6 bases, with 12 bases spanning the gap. There are 12 residues in the CDR3. The CDR3: CASSRTTGEQYF. CDR3 coding DNA: TGTGCCAGCAGCCGCACGACGGGCGAGCAGTACTTC.

This clone has just one count. The chain is built from TRBV6-5 and TRBJ2-5, with D possibly TRBD1 on 5 matching bases. V lost 8 bases, J lost 5 bases, and 9 bases lay in between. The V gene's germline CDR1 is MNHEY and CDR2 SVGAGI. The length of the CDR3 is 11 residues. The CDR3 DNA follows: TGTGCCAGCCTCCAGGGTGAGACCCAGTACTTC. It is translated as CASLQGETQYF.

The chain links TRBV7-9 to TRBJ2-5, with 12 bases that match TRBD2. The CDR3 sequence is 19 residues long. Germline values: CDR1 SEHNR, CDR2 FQNEAQ (reference sequence). V shed 2 bases, J shed 2 bases, and the junction held 12 bases outside the gene matches. The CDR3 sequence is CASSLFRVWTSGEQETQYF. The DNA of the CDR3 is TGTGCCAGCAGCTTATTCCGAGTTTGGACTAGCGGGGAACAAGAGACCCAGTACTTC. Supplemented by reference TRBV7-9 and TRBJ2-5, the full variable domain reads DTGVSQNPRHKITKRGQNVTFRCDPISEHNRLYWYRQTLGQGPEFLTYFQNEAQLEKSRLLSDRFSAERPKGSFSTLEIQRTEQGDSAMYLCASSLFRVWTSGEQETQYFGPGTRLLVL.

This chain connects TRBV6-6 to TRBJ2-3; D might be TRBD2 (7 bases). V shed 8 bases and J shed 5 bases, with 11 bases lying between them. From germline, CDR1 is MNHNY and CDR2 SVGAGI (reference sequence). The CDR3 sequence is 12 residues long. The CDR3: CASLGGQDTQYF. CDR3 nucleotides: TGTGCCAGCCTGGGGGGGCAAGATACGCAGTATTTT.

The rearrangement joins TRBV6-5 to TRBJ2-2, with 7 bases identical to TRBD2. Germline CDR1 MNHEY, CDR2 SVGAGI. The trim removed 6 bases at V and 4 bases at J, leaving 5 bases unmatched. CDR3 size: 14 residues. CDR3 in amino acids: CASRTGGITGELFF. As DNA, the CDR3 is TGTGCCAGCAGAACGGGGGGTATCACCGGGGAGCTGTTTTTT.

This clone has a handful of counts. The chain recombines TRBV2 with TRBJ2-1, with unresolved D. Trimming stripped 6 bases from V and 0 bases from J, with 12 bases between. The CDR3 is 15 residues long. From germline, CDR1 is SNHLY and CDR2 FYNNEI. The CDR3 DNA sequence: TGTGCCAGCAGCCCTACATGGAGCTCCTACAATGAGCAGTTCTTC. It yields the protein CASSPTWSSYNEQFF.

This clone was observed a handful of times. The chain has TRBV19 and TRBJ2-3; D is unresolved. The CDR3 is made up of 14 amino acids. V lost 5 bases to trimming and J lost 0 bases, with 9 bases between them. Per the germline V gene, CDR1 is LNHDA and CDR2 is SQIVND (reference sequence). The CDR3 protein is CASSPAVSTDTQYF. The CDR3 bases are TGTGCCAGTAGTCCTGCGGTTAGCACAGATACGCAGTATTTT.

The V gene is TRBV2, the J gene TRBJ2-7; tentative D call: TRBD1 (6 bases). Germline CDR1 is SNHLY and CDR2 is FYNNEI. V was clipped by 5 bases and J by 6 bases, with 11 bases between them. The CDR3 has 12 amino acids. The DNA of the CDR3 is TGTGCCAGCAGTACGCAGGGGCGCGAGCAGTACTTC. It is translated as CASSTQGREQYF.

The chain is built from TRBV19 and TRBJ2-7; D gene uncertain. In germline, CDR1 is LNHDA, CDR2 SQIVND (reference sequence). The CDR3 length is 14 residues. The ends were cut back, 6 bases at V and 3 bases at J, with 15 bases in the middle. The CDR3 loop reads CASRRSGEFYEQYF. CDR3 coding DNA: TGTGCCAGTAGACGAAGTGGAGAATTCTACGAGCAGTACTTC.